The 6 T cell receptor beta chains below were found in one sample sequenced in a study of CD4 T cells in relation to SARS-CoV-2 and coronaviruses. No antigen has been assigned to these receptors. The repertoire was sequenced with immunoSEQ multiplex PCR; TCRdb's copy has only in-frame clones and lacks some. This table has more than 15,000 clones, 79% appearing once. Unexposed donor CD4+ T cells date from 2011-2018, before the COVID-19 pandemic. After roughly ten days of culture, CD4+ T cells were isolated. Specimen: CD4+ T cells from PBMCs, cultured in vitro. These receptors originate from a human donor in good health.

The chain is built from TRBV6-5 and TRBJ1-1, with D uncertain. Per the germline V gene, CDR1 is MNHEY and CDR2 is SVGAGI. The CDR3 sequence is 13 residues long. V was clipped by 2 bases and J by 4 bases, with 8 bases between them. This CDR3 is CASSYRWSTEAFF. In DNA, the CDR3 is TGTGCCAGCAGTTACAGGTGGAGCACTGAAGCTTTCTTT.

The V and J genes are TRBV5-6 and TRBJ2-2, with TRBD1 matching over 9 bases. Germline CDR1 is SGHDT and CDR2 is YYEEEE. The ends lost 4 bases at V and 6 bases at J; junction bases unmatched: 1. The length of the CDR3 is 13 residues. The CDR3 DNA sequence: TGTGCCAGCAGCGGGGACAGGGCCGGGGAGCTGTTTTTT. Protein sequence: CASSGDRAGELFF.

The V and J genes are TRBV2 and TRBJ1-5, with 8 bases aligning to TRBD1. Germline lookup yields CDR1 SNHLY and CDR2 FYNNEI. Trimming cost V 5 bases and J 7 bases; bases outside gene matches: 7. The CDR3 covers 14 residues. The CDR3 protein is CASSYGTGFQPQHF. CDR3 bases: TGTGCCAGCAGTTATGGGACAGGTTTCCAGCCCCAGCATTTT. The full variable domain, rest sourced from reference TRBV2 and TRBJ1-5, is EPEVTQTPSHQVTQMGQEVILRCVPISNHLYFYWYRQILGQKVEFLVSFYNNEISEKSEIFDDQFSVERPDGSNFTLKIRSTKLEDSAMYFCASSYGTGFQPQHFGDGTRLSIL.

The chain carries TRBV6-5 and TRBJ2-2; TRBD1 matches 9 bases. The CDR3 length is 15 residues. The ends lost 6 bases at V and 5 bases at J; junction bases unmatched: 7. Germline CDR1 reads MNHEY; CDR2 reads SVGAGI. The CDR3 DNA is TGTGCCAGCAGCCGGACAGGGGCTGGAACCGGGGAGCTGTTTTTT. Translating it yields CASSRTGAGTGELFF.

The J gene is TRBJ2-1, the V gene TRBV5-1; 10 bases match TRBD1. This CDR3 spans 15 amino acids. The V and J ends lost 0 bases and 6 bases, in that order; junction bases with no gene match: 3. Germline CDR1 reads SGHRS; CDR2 reads YFSETQ. CDR3 loop: CASSLGTGGGNEQFF. The CDR3 bases are TGCGCCAGCAGCTTGGGGACAGGGGGTGGCAATGAGCAGTTCTTC.

The chain employs TRBV7-2 and TRBJ2-1, with a weak D call TRBD1 (5 bases). The CDR3 is 15 amino acids. Trimming removed 0 bases from V and 0 bases from J, with 6 bases in between. Germline lookup yields CDR1 SGHTA and CDR2 FQGNSA. The CDR3 here is CASSLAGDSYNEQFF. The CDR3 nucleotides are TGTGCCAGCAGCTTAGCAGGGGACTCCTACAATGAGCAGTTCTTC.